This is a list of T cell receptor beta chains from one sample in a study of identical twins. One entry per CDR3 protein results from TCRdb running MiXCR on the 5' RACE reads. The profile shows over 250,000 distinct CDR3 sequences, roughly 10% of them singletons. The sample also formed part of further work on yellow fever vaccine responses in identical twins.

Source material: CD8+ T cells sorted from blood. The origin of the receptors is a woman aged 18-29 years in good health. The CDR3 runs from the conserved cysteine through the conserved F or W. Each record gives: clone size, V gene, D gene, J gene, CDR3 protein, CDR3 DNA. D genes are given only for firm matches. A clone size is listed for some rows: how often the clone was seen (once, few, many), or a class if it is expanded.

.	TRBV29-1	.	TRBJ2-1	CSAHPQGQRDEQFF	TGCAGCGCCCATCCCCAGGGCCAAAGGGATGAGCAGTTCTTC
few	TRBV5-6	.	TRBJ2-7	CASSLKLADYEQYF	TGTGCCAGCAGCTTGAAATTAGCGGACTACGAGCAGTACTTC
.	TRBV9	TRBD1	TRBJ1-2	CASKDRVEGYTF	TGTGCCAGCAAGGACAGGGTTGAGGGCTACACCTTC
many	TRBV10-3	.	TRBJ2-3	CAISAARDTDTQYF	TGTGCCATCAGTGCGGCGAGGGACACAGATACGCAGTATTTT
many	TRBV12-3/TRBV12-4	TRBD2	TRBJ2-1	CASSSSSGGANEQFF	TGTGCCAGCAGTTCTTCTAGCGGGGGGGCGAATGAGCAGTTCTTC
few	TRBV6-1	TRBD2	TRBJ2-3	CASSLLADTDTQYF	TGTGCCAGCTCCCTACTAGCGGACACAGATACGCAGTATTTT
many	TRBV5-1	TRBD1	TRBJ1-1	CASSAGQGRDTEAFF	TGCGCCAGCAGCGCGGGACAGGGACGGGACACTGAAGCTTTCTTT
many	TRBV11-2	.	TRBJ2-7	CASSIEAGTYEQYF	TGTGCCAGCAGCATAGAGGCGGGGACCTACGAGCAGTACTTC
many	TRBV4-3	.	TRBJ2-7	CASSQGTRGHEQYF	TGCGCCAGCAGCCAGGGGACAAGAGGCCACGAGCAGTACTTC
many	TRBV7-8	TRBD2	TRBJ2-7	CASSPEWGLTSNYEQYF	TGTGCCAGCAGCCCCGAATGGGGACTAACGTCTAACTACGAGCAGTACTTC
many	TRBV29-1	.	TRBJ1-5	CSVKQDSNQPQHF	TGCAGCGTGAAACAGGATAGCAATCAGCCCCAGCATTTT
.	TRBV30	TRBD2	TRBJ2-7	CAWNWGGTPYEQYF	TGTGCCTGGAATTGGGGGGGTACCCCCTACGAGCAGTACTTC
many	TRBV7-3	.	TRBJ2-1	CASSLIPEGLGMDEQFF	TGTGCCAGCAGCTTAATACCCGAGGGACTGGGCATGGATGAGCAGTTCTTC
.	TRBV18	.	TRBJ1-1	CASSLFREDTEAFF	TGTGCCAGCTCACTTTTCAGGGAGGACACTGAAGCTTTCTTT
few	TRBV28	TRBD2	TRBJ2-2	CASKVRGRNTGELFF	TGTGCCAGCAAGGTGCGGGGGAGGAACACCGGGGAGCTGTTTTTT
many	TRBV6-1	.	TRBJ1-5	CASSHAAQPNQPQHF	TGTGCCAGCTCTCATGCAGCCCAACCCAATCAGCCCCAGCATTTT
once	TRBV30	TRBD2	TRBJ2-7	CAWGLAGLAYEQYF	TGTGCCTGGGGACTAGCGGGGTTGGCCTACGAGCAGTACTTC